Following are 10 T cell receptor beta chains from one sample sequenced in a study of cytomegalovirus exposure and HLA in healthy donors. The PCR employed 60 Vbeta primers together with 13 Jbeta primers. Assay used: immunoSEQ multiplex PCR; TCRdb lists only in-frame clones, some missing. The data hold about 190,000 clones, with around 80% observed a single time. Sequenced: PBMCs. These receptors were taken from a male donor in good health and CMV-seronegative.

This rearrangement joins TRBV20-1 to TRBJ2-5; 7 bases agree with TRBD1. The CDR3 runs 11 residues. Germline lookup yields CDR1 DFQATT and CDR2 SNEGSKA (reference sequence). The CDR3 bases are TGCGGTACAGGGGATTTGGAGACCCAGTACTTC. Translated, it gives CGTGDLETQYF.

The rearrangement links TRBV15 to TRBJ2-1; D unresolved. This CDR3 region has 14 residues. V was cut by 0 bases and J by 5 bases, with 8 bases left in between. Germline V CDR1 and CDR2: LNHNV, YYDKDF (reference sequence). CDR3 nucleotide sequence: TGTGCCACCAGCAGAGACCGAGAAAACAATGAGCAGTTCTTC. Translation gives CATSRDRENNEQFF. The full variable domain, its missing parts supplied by reference TRBV15 and TRBJ2-1, is DAMVIQNPRYQVTQFGKPVTLSCSQTLNHNVMYWYQQKSSQAPKLLFHYYDKDFNNEADTPDNFQSRRPNTSFCFLDIRSPGLGDTAMYLCATSRDRENNEQFFGPGTRLTVL.

In this sample, this clone turned up a few times. This chain uses TRBV4-3 with TRBJ1-1; D gene uncertain. V dropped 2 bases and J dropped 2 bases, with 6 bases sitting between them. CDR3 size: 13 residues. Germline lookup yields CDR1 LGHNA and CDR2 YSLEER. Here the CDR3 reads CASSQKANTEAFF. The DNA of the CDR3 is TGCGCCAGCAGCCAAAAAGCCAACACTGAAGCTTTCTTT.

J is TRBJ2-7 and V is TRBV6-6; D ambiguous. The V and J ends lost 8 bases and 0 bases respectively, with 20 bases between them. This CDR3 region has 16 residues. CDR1 is MNHNY, CDR2 SVGAGI, per germline (reference sequence). In DNA form, the CDR3 reads TGTGCCAGCGGCCCGAGTGGCGACACCTTCTCCTACGAGCAGTACTTC. Amino acids: CASGPSGDTFSYEQYF.

Concerning this clone: Within the sample, other DNA sequences also encode this same CDR3. This chain joins TRBV5-1 and TRBJ2-7; the match to TRBD1 covers 8 bases. Losses at the gene ends were 0 bases for V and 4 bases for J; bases not matched to a gene: 3. Per the germline V gene, CDR1 is SGHRS and CDR2 is YFSETQ. The CDR3 has 14 amino acids. Written as DNA, the CDR3 is TGCGCCAGCAGCTTGGGGCAGGGGGCTTACGAGCAGTACTTC. Residues: CASSLGQGAYEQYF.

The chain employs TRBV9 and TRBJ2-1; tentatively, D is TRBD2 (5 bases). The V gene's germline CDR1 is SGDLS and CDR2 YYNGEE. Trimming left V 0 bases short and J 4 bases short, with 11 bases between. The CDR3 runs 15 residues. The DNA for the CDR3 is TGTGCCAGCAGCGTAGGGGAGACGCGATACAATGAGCAGTTCTTC. Translating it yields CASSVGETRYNEQFF. The entire variable domain, with the rest obtained from reference TRBV9 and TRBJ2-1, is as follows: DSGVTQTPKHLITATGQRVTLRCSPRSGDLSVYWYQQSLDQGLQFLIQYYNGEERAKGNILERFSAQQFPDLHSELNLSSLELGDSALYFCASSVGETRYNEQFFGPGTRLTVL.

This chain joins TRBV19 and TRBJ2-7; 7 bases fit TRBD1. Germline loops: CDR1 LNHDA, CDR2 SQIVND (reference sequence). Trimming cost V 6 bases and J 2 bases; bases outside gene matches: 7. The CDR3 is 14 amino acids. CDR3 region: CASRPRDSPYEQYF. CDR3 bases: TGTGCCAGTAGGCCCCGGGACAGTCCCTACGAGCAGTACTTC.

This clone was counted between two and nine times. The V gene is TRBV6-5, the J gene TRBJ2-7; 8 bases fit TRBD1. After removal of 6 bases from V and 3 bases from J, the junction contained 4 bases not matched to a gene. The CDR3 sequence is 13 residues long. CDR1 and CDR2 from the germline V gene are MNHEY and SVGAGI. The CDR3 nucleotides read TGTGCCAGCAGGCGAGGACAGGGCTACGAGCAGTACTTC. It is translated as CASRRGQGYEQYF.

The rearrangement joins TRBV28 to TRBJ2-7; 7 nucleotides agree with TRBD1. The CDR3 runs to 14 residues. Germline CDR1 is MDHEN and CDR2 is SYDVKM. V was pared by 3 bases and J by 0 bases, with 2 bases of the junction left unmatched. The CDR3 protein is CASSFQGVSYEQYF. CDR3 nucleotides: TGTGCCAGCAGTTTCCAGGGGGTCTCCTACGAGCAGTACTTC.

The chain has TRBV5-4 and TRBJ2-3; 9 bases map to TRBD1. V lost 4 bases, J lost 4 bases, and 4 bases stayed unmatched. The V gene's germline CDR1 is SGHNT and CDR2 YYREEE (reference sequence). This CDR3 spans 14 amino acids. CDR3 coding DNA: TGTGCCAGCAGCATACAGGGGGCAGCAGATACGCAGTATTTT. Protein product: CASSIQGAADTQYF.